The entry below gives a single TCR beta chain sequence along with its context. Its specificity is not known. Sequencing of TCR beta was undertaken in CD8+ and CD4+ T cells derived from blood. It was treatment-naive patients with stable or active relapsing-remitting disease who made up the multiple sclerosis controls. It was with random hexamers that about 0.45 to 1 ug RNA was reverse transcribed. The amplification used immunoSEQ multiplex PCR on TCR beta CDR3; it spanned 54 Vbeta and 13 Jbeta. Via MiXCR, TCRdb re-called the immunoSEQ multiplex PCR reads, giving one row per CDR3 protein. Of about 210,000 distinct CDR3 sequences listed, around 95% are singletons. This sample is part of a study of CD8 T cells in Susac syndrome. Whole-study findings and limits: The study recognized that its TCR sequencing and HLA analysis covered a relatively small number of individuals.

Germline CDR1 reads SGDLS; CDR2 reads YYNGEE. CDR3 length: 14 amino acids. V trimming: 3 bases; J trimming: 5 bases; junction bases outside the gene matches: 4. Sequencing was done on a sample of CD4+ T cells from PBMCs. This sequence joins TRBV9 and TRBJ2-5, with 10 bases lining up with TRBD2. This sequence originates from a human donor with multiple sclerosis. For the CDR3, the DNA is TGTGCCAGCAGCGCTAGCGGGAGACGTGAGACCCAGTACTTC. Protein: CASSASGRRETQYF.